The T cell receptor (beta chain) described here comes from a study of blood T cell repertoires in COVID-19. Study overall: The United States, Italy and Spain were the sources of the acute and convalescent COVID-19 samples. PBMCs, B-cell-depleted T cells, or T cells were the source of the cDNA or gDNA that made up the material.

Seattle-derived patients entered the study during active infection and were followed longitudinally. V lost 1 base to trimming and J lost 8 bases; unmatched junction nucleotides: 7. The CDR3 consists of 14 residues. CDR1 SGHDT and CDR2 YYEEEE come from the germline V gene. This table comes from immunoSEQ multiplex PCR, and its TCRdb copy is limited to in-frame clones, with some not included. The sample shows tens of thousands of clones, under 85% of them seen only once. This chain uses TRBV5-6 with TRBJ1-2; 8 bases are shared with TRBD1. The clonotype comes from a man in his fifties or sixties with COVID-19, enrolled during active disease. The sample was peripheral blood. The CDR3: CASSLQGASRGYTF. For the CDR3, the DNA is TGTGCCAGCAGCTTGCAGGGGGCGTCTAGGGGCTACACCTTC.